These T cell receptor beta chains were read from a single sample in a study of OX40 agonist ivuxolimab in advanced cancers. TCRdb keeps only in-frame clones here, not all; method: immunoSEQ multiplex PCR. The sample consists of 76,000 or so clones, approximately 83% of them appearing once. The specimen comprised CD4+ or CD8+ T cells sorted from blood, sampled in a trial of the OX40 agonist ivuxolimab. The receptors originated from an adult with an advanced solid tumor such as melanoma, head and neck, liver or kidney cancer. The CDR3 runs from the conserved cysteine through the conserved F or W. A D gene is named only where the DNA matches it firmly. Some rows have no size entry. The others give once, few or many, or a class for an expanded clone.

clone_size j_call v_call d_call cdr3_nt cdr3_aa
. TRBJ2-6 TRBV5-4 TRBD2 TGTGCCAGCAGCTTGGCCGGGGGAGGGGCTGGGGCCAACGTCCTGACTTTC CASSLAGGGAGANVLTF
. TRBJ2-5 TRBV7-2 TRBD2 TGTGCCAGCAGCTCAAACCCCTCCGGGACTAGGGTGTACTTC CASSSNPSGTRVYF
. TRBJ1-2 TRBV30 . TGTGCCTGGAAGGTCGGCCGCTTCTATGGCTACACCTTC CAWKVGRFYGYTF
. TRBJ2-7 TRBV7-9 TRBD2 TGTGCCAGCAGCTCTAGCGGGGGGGCCCTATACGAGCAGTACTTC CASSSSGGALYEQYF
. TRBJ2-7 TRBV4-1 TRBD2 TGCGCCAGCAGCCAAGTATTCACTAGCGCTACCTACGAGCAGTACTTC CASSQVFTSATYEQYF
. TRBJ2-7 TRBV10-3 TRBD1 TGTGCCATCAGTGAGTCAGAGACAGGGTCGTACGAGCAGTACTTC CAISESETGSYEQYF
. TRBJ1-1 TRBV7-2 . TGTGCCAGCAGCTTAGGTTACACTGAAGCTTTCTTT CASSLGYTEAFF
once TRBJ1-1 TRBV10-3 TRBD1 TGTGCCATCAGTGAGTGGACAGGGGGCGCCGGGAACACTGAAGCTTTCTTT CAISEWTGGAGNTEAFF
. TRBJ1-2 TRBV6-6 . TGTGCCAGCAGAACTAGGGGTCCAGGGTATGGCTACACCTTC CASRTRGPGYGYTF
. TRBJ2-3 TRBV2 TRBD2 TGTGCCAGCTTTCGGGGGGGGGAGGTAGATACGCAATATTTT CASFRGGEVDTQYF
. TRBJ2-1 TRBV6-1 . TGTGCCAGCAGTCCCGCGAGCTCCTACAATGAGCAGTTCTTC CASSPASSYNEQFF
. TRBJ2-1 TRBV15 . TGTGCCACCAGAAACTCCGAGTACAATGAGCAGTTCTTC CATRNSEYNEQFF
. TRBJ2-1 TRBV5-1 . TGCGCCAGCTCTTTAGGAGGGAGCGAGTTCAATGAGCAGTTCTTC CASSLGGSEFNEQFF
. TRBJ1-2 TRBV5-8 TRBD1 TGTGCCAGCAGCTTGCGCGGGGACAGGGGCCCCTATGGCTACACCTTC CASSLRGDRGPYGYTF
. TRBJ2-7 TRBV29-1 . TGCAGCGTTGAAGTGGGGAGCGCCTACGAGCAGTACTTC CSVEVGSAYEQYF
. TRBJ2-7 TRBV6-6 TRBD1 TGTGCCACTGGGACAGAGAGCTACGAGCAGTACTTC CATGTESYEQYF
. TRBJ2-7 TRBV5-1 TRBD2 TGCGCCAGCAGCTTGGGGGACTATCTGAACGAGCAGTACTTC CASSLGDYLNEQYF
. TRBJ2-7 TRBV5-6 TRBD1 TGTGCCAGCAGCTTGGCCGGGGGACAGGGGGCACTTCTCTACGAGCAGTACTTC CASSLAGGQGALLYEQYF
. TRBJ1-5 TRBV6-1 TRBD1 TGTGCCAGCAAAAAGGGGGCAGGGTGGGATCAGCCCCAGCATTTT CASKKGAGWDQPQHF
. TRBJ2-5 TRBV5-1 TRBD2 TGCGCCAGCACCTTCGGACCGGGACTAGCGGCCCAAGAGACCCAGTACTTC CASTFGPGLAAQETQYF
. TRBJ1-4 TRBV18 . TGTGCCAGCTCACCAGGGCAAAATGAAAAACTGTTTTTT CASSPGQNEKLFF
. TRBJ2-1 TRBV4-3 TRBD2 TGCGCCAGCAGCCAAGCGGGGGGGTCCTACAATGAGCAGTTCTTC CASSQAGGSYNEQFF
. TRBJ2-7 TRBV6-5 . TGTGCCAGCAGAGCCCTAAAGGCGGGCTACTACGAGCAGTACTTC CASRALKAGYYEQYF
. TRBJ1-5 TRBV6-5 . TGTGCCAGCAGCGTCGGGAGTAATCAGCCCCAGCATTTT CASSVGSNQPQHF